The entry below describes one T cell receptor (beta chain). No antigen is known for it. The sample comes from a study of cytomegalovirus exposure and HLA in healthy donors. The study's findings and limits: Data from an earlier analysis indicated that most TCR beta V segments were productive either about 90% or about 30% of the time.

Germline assignment: CDR1 WSHSY and CDR2 SAAADI. This CDR3 is built from 14 residues. The PCR used 60 Vbeta and 13 Jbeta primers. The assay was immunoSEQ multiplex PCR, and TCRdb's table has in-frame clones only and misses some. The data contain fewer than 100,000 clones, 65% to 80% of them singletons. The sample consisted of PBMCs. This receptor was identified in a man aged 35-49 years in good health and CMV-seropositive. The chain links TRBV10-2 to TRBJ2-5; 9 bases are shared with TRBD2. The J call may be mistaken, given a closer DNA end match to TRBJ2-7. CDR3 in amino acids: CASSDAGGLHEQYF. CDR3 DNA sequence: TGCGCCTCCAGCGACGCGGGGGGGCTCCACGAGCAGTACTTC.